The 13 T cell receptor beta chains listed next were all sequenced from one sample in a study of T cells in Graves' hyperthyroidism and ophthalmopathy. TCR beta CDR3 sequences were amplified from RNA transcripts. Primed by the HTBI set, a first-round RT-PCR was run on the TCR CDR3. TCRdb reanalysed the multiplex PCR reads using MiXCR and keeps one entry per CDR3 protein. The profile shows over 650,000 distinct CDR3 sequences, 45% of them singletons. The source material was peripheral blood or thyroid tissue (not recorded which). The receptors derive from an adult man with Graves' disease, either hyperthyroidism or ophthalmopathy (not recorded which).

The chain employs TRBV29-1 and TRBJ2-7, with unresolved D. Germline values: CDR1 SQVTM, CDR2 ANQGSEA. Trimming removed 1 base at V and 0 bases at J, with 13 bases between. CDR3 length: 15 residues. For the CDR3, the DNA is TGCAGCGTTGAAGCCCCAGGCCCTTCCTCCTACGAGCAGTACTTC. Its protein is CSVEAPGPSSYEQYF.

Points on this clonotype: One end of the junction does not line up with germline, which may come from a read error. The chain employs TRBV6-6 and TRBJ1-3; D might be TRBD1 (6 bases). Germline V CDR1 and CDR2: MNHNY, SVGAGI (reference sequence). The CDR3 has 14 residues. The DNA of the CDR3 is TGTGCCAGCAGTATAACAGGGTCTGGAGACACCATATATTTT. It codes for CASSITGSGDTIYF.

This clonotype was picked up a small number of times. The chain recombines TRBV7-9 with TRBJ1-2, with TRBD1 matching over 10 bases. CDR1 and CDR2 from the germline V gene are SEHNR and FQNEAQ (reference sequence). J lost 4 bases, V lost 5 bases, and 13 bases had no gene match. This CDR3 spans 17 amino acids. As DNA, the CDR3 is TGTGCCAGCAGCACGAGCCGGGACAGGGGATCTTTCTATGGCTACACCTTC. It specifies CASSTSRDRGSFYGYTF. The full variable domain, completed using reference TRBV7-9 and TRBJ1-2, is DTGVSQNPRHKITKRGQNVTFRCDPISEHNRLYWYRQTLGQGPEFLTYFQNEAQLEKSRLLSDRFSAERPKGSFSTLEIQRTEQGDSAMYLCASSTSRDRGSFYGYTFGSGTRLTVV.

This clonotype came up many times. CDR3 DNA: TGTGCCACCCAATGGGAAGAATTAGCCCATGAAAAACTGTTTTTT. This sequence encodes CATQWEELAHEKLFF. The chain recombines TRBV24-1 with TRBJ1-4; D gene ambiguous. The CDR3 runs 15 residues. Deletions cut 9 bases from V and 6 bases from J, with 19 bases between. Germline CDR1 reads KGHDR; CDR2 reads SFDVKD.

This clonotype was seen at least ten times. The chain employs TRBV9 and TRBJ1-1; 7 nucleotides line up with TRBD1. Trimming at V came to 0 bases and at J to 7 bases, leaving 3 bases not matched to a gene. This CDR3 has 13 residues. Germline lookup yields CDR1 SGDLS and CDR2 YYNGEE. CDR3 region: CASSVGQGDEAFF. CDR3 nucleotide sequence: TGTGCCAGCAGCGTAGGACAGGGAGATGAAGCTTTCTTT. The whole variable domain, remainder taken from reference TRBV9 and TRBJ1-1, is DSGVTQTPKHLITATGQRVTLRCSPRSGDLSVYWYQQSLDQGLQFLIQYYNGEERAKGNILERFSAQQFPDLHSELNLSSLELGDSALYFCASSVGQGDEAFFGQGTRLTVV.

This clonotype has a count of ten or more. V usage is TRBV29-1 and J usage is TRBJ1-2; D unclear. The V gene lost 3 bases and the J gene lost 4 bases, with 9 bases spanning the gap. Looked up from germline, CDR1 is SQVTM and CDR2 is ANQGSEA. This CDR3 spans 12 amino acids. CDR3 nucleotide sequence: TGCAGCGTTGAGCGTGCGACCTATGGCTACACCTTC. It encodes CSVERATYGYTF. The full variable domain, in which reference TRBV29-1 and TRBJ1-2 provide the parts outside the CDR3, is SAVISQKPSRDICQRGTSLTIQCQVDSQVTMMFWYRQQPGQSLTLIATANQGSEATYESGFVIDKFPISRPNLTFSTLTVSNMSPEDSSIYLCSVERATYGYTFGSGTRLTVV.

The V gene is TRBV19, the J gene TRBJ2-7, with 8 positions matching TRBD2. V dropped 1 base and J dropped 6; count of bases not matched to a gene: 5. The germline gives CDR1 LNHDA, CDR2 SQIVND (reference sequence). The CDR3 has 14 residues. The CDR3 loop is CASSIVAGGREQYF. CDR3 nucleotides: TGTGCCAGTAGTATAGTGGCGGGAGGCCGCGAGCAGTACTTC.

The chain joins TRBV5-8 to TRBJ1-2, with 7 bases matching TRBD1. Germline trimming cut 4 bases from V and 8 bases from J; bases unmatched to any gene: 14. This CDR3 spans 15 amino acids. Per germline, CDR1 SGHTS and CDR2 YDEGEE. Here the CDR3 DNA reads TGTGCCAGCAGCCGTTTCCGGACAGGAGGAGACGGCTACACCTTC. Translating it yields CASSRFRTGGDGYTF.

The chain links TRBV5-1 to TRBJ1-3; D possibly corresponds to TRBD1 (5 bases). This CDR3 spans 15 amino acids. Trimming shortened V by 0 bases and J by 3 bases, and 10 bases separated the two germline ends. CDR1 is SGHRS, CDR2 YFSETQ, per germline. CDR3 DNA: TGCGCCAGCAGCTTGGGGGGGGACTATGGAAACACCATATATTTT. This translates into CASSLGGDYGNTIYF.

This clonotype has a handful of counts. The CDR3 nucleotides are TGTGCCAGCAGCTCATTAGCGGGAATCCCCTACGAGCAGTACTTC. Translating it yields CASSSLAGIPYEQYF. V usage is TRBV5-5 and J usage is TRBJ2-7, with 8 bases that match TRBD2. Losses at the gene ends were 3 bases for V and 2 bases for J; bases not matched to a gene: 7. The CDR3 consists of 15 residues. From germline, CDR1 is SGHKS and CDR2 YYEKEE (reference sequence).

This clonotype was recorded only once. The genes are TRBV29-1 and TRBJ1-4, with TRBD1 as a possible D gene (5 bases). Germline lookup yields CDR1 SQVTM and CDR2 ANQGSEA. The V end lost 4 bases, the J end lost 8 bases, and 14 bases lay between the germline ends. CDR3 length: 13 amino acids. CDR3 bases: TGCAGCGTTGGGTCAGTCGGGGGAGAAAAACTGTTTTTT. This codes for CSVGSVGGEKLFF. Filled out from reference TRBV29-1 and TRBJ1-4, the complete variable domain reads SAVISQKPSRDICQRGTSLTIQCQVDSQVTMMFWYRQQPGQSLTLIATANQGSEATYESGFVIDKFPISRPNLTFSTLTVSNMSPEDSSIYLCSVGSVGGEKLFFGSGTQLSVL.

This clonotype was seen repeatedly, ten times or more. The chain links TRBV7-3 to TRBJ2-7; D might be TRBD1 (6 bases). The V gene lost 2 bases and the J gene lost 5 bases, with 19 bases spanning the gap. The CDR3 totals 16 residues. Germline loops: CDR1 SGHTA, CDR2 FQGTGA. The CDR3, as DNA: TGTGCCAGCAGCTTATTCGGCGGACAGTCACCTGACGAGCAGTACTTC. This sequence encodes CASSLFGGQSPDEQYF.

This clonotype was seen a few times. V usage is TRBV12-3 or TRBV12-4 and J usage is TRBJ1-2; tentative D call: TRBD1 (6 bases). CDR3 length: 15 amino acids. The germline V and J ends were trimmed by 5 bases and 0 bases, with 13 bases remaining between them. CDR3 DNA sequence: TGTGCCAGCAGTAACAGGGACCAAGCTAACTATGGCTACACCTTC. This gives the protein CASSNRDQANYGYTF.